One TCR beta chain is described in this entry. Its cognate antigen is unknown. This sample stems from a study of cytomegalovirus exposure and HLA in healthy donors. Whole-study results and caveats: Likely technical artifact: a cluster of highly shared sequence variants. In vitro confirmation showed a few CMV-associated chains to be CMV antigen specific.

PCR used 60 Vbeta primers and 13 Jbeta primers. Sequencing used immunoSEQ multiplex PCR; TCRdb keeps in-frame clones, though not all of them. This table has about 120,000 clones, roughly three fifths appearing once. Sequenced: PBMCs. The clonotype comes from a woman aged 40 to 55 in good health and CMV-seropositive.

This CDR3 is CASSQDRSTGARGYTF. The DNA of the CDR3 is TGCGCCAGCAGCCAAGATCGGTCGACAGGGGCGAGAGGCTACACCTTC. This chain links TRBV4-3 with TRBJ1-2; 8 nucleotides agree with TRBD1. This CDR3 comprises 16 residues. Germline V lookup: CDR1 LGHNA, CDR2 YSLEER. The trim removed 0 bases at V and 8 bases at J, leaving 11 bases unmatched.